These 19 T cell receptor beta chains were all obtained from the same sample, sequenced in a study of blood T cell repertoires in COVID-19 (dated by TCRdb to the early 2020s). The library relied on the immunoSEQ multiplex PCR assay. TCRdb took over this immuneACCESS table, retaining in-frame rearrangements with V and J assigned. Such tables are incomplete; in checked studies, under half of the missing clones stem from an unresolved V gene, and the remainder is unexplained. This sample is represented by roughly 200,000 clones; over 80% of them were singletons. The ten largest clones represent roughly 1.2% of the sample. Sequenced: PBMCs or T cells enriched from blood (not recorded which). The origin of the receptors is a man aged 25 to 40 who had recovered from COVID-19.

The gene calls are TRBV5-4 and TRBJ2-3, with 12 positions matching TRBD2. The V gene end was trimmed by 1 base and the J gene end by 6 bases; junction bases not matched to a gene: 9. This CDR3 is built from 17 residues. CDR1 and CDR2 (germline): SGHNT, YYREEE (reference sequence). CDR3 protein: CASSLTLLAGGPDTQYF. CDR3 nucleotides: TGTGCCAGCAGCTTGACGCTACTAGCGGGAGGCCCGGATACGCAGTATTTT.

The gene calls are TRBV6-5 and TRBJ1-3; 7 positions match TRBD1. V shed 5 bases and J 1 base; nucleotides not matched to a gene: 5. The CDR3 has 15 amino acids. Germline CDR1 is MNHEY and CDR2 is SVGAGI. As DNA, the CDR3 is TGTGCCAGCAGTCGGGACAGAACTTCTGGAAACACCATATATTTT. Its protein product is CASSRDRTSGNTIYF.

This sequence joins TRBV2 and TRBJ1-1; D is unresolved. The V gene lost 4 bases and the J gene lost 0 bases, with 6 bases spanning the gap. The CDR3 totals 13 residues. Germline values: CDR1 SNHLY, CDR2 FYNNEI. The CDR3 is CASSGAMNTEAFF. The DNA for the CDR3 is TGTGCCAGCAGTGGGGCCATGAACACTGAAGCTTTCTTT.

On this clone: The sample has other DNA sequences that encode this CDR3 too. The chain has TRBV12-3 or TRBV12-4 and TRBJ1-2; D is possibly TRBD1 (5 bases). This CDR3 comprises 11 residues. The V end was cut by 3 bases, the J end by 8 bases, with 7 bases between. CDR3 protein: CASSFGGGYTF. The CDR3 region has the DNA TGTGCCAGCAGTTTTGGGGGGGGCTACACCTTC.

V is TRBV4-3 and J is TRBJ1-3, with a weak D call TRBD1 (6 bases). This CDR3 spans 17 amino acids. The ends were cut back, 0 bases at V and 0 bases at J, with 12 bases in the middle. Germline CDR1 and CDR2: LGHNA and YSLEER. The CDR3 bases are TGCGCCAGCAGCCAAGATTTTCAGGGGTACTCTGGAAACACCATATATTTT. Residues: CASSQDFQGYSGNTIYF.

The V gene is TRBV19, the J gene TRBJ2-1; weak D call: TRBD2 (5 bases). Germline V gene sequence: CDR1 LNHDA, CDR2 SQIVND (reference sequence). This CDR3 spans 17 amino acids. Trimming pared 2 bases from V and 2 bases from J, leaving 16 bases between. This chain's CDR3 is CASSIILARRAYNEQFF. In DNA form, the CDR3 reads TGTGCCAGTAGTATAATCCTAGCCCGAAGGGCCTACAATGAGCAGTTCTTC.

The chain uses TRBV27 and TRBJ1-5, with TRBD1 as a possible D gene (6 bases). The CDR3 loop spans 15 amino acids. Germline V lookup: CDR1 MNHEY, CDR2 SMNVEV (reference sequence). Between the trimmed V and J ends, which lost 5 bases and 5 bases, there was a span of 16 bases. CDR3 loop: CASSPQQGRDQPQHF. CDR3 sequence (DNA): TGTGCCAGCAGTCCGCAACAGGGAAGGGATCAGCCCCAGCATTTT.

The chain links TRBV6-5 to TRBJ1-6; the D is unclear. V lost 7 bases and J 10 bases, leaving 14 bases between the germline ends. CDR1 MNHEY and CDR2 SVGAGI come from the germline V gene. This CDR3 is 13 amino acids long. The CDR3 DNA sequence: TGTGCCAGCAATCCCACGCCTAGGTCACCCCTCCACTTT. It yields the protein CASNPTPRSPLHF.

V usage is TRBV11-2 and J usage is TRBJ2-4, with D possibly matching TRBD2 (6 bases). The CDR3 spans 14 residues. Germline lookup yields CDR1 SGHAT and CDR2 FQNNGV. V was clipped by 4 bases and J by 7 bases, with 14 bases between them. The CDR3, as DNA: TGTGCCAGCAGCTCCAGGGAGGTGAAGAACATTCAGTACTTC. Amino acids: CASSSREVKNIQYF.

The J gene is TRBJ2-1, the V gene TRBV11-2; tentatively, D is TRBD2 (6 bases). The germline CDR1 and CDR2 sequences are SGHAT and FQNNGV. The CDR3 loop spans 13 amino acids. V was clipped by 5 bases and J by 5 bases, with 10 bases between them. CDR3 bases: TGTGCCAGCAGCCCGGGACTTAACAATGAGCAGTTCTTC. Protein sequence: CASSPGLNNEQFF.

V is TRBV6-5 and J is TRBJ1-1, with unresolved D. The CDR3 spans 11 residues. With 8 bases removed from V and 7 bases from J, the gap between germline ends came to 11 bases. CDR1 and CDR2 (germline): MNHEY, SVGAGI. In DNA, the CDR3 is TGTGCCAGCCGGGAGTTTAGTGAAGCTTTCTTT. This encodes CASREFSEAFF.

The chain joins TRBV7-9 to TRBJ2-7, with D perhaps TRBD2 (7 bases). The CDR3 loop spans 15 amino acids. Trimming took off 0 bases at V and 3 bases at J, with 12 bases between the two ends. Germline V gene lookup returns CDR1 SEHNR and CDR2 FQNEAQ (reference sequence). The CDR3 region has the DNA TGTGCCAGCAGCTTAGCAGGGGGGGAGAACTACGAGCAGTACTTC. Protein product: CASSLAGGENYEQYF.

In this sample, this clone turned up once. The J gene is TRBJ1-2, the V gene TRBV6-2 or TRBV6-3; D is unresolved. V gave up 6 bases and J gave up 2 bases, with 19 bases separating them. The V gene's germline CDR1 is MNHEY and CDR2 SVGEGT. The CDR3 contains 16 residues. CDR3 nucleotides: TGTGCCAGCAGCGAGGAGTCTTTCGGATTCAACTATGGCTACACCTTC. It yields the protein CASSEESFGFNYGYTF.

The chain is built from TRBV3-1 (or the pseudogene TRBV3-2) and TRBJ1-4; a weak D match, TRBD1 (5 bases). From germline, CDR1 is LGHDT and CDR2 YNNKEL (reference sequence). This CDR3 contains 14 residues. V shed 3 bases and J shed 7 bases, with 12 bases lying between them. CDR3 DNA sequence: TGTGCCAGCAGCCATAAGGGGCCGGGTGAAAAACTGTTTTTT. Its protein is CASSHKGPGEKLFF.

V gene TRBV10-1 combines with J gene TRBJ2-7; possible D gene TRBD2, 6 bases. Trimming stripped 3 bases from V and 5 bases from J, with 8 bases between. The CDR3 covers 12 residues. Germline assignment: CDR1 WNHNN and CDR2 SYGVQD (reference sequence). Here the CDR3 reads CASSDGGNEQYF. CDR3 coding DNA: TGCGCCAGCAGTGACGGGGGTAACGAGCAGTACTTC.

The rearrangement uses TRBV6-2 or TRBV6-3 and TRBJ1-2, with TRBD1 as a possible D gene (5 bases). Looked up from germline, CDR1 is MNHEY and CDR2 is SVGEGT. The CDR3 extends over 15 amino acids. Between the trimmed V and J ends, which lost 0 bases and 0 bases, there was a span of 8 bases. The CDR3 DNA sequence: TGTGCCAGCAGTTACTCGGGCAGGGCTAACTATGGCTACACCTTC. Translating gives CASSYSGRANYGYTF.

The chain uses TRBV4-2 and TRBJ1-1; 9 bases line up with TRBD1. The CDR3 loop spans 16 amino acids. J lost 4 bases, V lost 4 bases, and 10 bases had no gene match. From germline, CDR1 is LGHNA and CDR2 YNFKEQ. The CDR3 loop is CASSPRLTGGGTEAFF. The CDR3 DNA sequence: TGTGCCAGCAGCCCTCGCCTGACAGGGGGTGGCACTGAAGCTTTCTTT.

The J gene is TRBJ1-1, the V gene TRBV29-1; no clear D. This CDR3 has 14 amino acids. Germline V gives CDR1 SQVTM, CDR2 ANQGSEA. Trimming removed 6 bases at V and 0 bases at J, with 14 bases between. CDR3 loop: CSVLFGIMNTEAFF. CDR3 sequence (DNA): TGCAGCGTCCTATTCGGGATTATGAACACTGAAGCTTTCTTT.

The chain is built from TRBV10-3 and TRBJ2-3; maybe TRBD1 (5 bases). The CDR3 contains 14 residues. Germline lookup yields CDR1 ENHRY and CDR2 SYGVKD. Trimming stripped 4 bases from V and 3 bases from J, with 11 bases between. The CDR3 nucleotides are TGTGCCATCAGTGTGGCGGACACAACAGATACGCAGTATTTT. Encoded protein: CAISVADTTDTQYF.